Listed below are T cell receptor beta chains from one sample, sequenced in a study of T cell changes during pregnancy in multiple sclerosis. Sequencing was performed with immunoSEQ multiplex PCR; in TCRdb, only in-frame clones are kept and a portion is missing. Here the sample spans 55,000 to 85,000 clones, about 92% being singletons. This specimen consisted of peripheral blood, obtained after pregnancy. The receptors stem from a female donor with multiple sclerosis, enrolled in a pregnancy study. Both conserved end residues are part of each CDR3. D genes are given only for firm matches. Not every row has a clone size; where given, it reads once, few, many or a size class.

-	TRBV4-1	-	TRBJ2-1	TGCGCCAGCAGCCAAGATCTTACGACAGCAGAGGTGAATGAGCAGTTCTTC	CASSQDLTTAEVNEQFF
-	TRBV5-6	-	TRBJ2-7	TGTGCCAGCAGCTTGGCCGGACTGACCGGCGCCTACGAGCAGTACTTC	CASSLAGLTGAYEQYF
-	TRBV7-6	-	TRBJ1-2	TGTGCCAGCAGCTTAGCGGGGAGGGGGTCTGACGCTGGCTACACCTTC	CASSLAGRGSDAGYTF
TRBD1	TRBV4-3	-	TRBJ1-5	TGCGCCAGCAGCCAGGGGACAGGGGGAGATCAGCCCCAGCATTTT	CASSQGTGGDQPQHF
TRBD1	TRBV11-2	-	TRBJ2-3	TGTGCCAGCAGCTCGACAGGGATGGACACAGATACGCAGTATTTT	CASSSTGMDTDTQYF
TRBD1	TRBV6-6	-	TRBJ2-7	TGTGCCAGCACTGAACAGGGGGCCTCCTACGAGCAGTACTTC	CASTEQGASYEQYF
-	TRBV30	-	TRBJ2-7	TGTGCCTGGAAGCGGGCCCGAGACAAAGGGGTGCAGTACTTC	CAWKRARDKGVQYF
TRBD2	TRBV10-3	-	TRBJ2-7	TGTGCCATCAGGGGACTAGCGGGAAACGAGCAGTACTTC	CAIRGLAGNEQYF
TRBD1	TRBV19	-	TRBJ1-2	TGTGCCAGTGAATTTACCGGGACAGGGTATGGCTACACCTTC	CASEFTGTGYGYTF
-	TRBV5-1	once	TRBJ1-4	TGCGCCAGCAGCCCAACTAGAGGGAATGAAAAACTGTTTTTT	CASSPTRGNEKLFF